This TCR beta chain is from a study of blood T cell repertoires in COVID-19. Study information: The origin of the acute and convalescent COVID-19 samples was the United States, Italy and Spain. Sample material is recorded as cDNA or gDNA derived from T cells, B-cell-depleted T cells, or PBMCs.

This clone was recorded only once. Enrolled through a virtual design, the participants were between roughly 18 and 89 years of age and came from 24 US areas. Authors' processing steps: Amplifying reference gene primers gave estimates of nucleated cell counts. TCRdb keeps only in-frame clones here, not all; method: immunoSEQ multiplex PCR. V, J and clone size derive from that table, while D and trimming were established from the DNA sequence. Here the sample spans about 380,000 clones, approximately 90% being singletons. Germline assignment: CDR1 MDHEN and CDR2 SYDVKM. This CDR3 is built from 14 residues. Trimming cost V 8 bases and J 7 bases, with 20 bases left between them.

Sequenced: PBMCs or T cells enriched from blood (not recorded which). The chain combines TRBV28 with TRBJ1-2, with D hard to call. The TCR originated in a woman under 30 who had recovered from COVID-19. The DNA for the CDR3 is TGTGCCAGCCTCTCCCCGGGTACTACGGGTGGCTACACCTTC. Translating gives CASLSPGTTGGYTF.